This is a list of T cell receptor beta chains from one sample in a study of T-cell reconstitution after alpha-beta-depleted transplantation in children. A single record per CDR3 protein comes from TCRdb applying MiXCR to the PCR reads. In the table there are roughly 350,000 distinct CDR3 sequences, 10% of which are singletons. This material consisted of PBMCs from the stem cell graft donor, taken from the stem cell graft. The receptors come from a human donor who donated a stem cell graft to a child with acute lymphoblastic leukemia. The CDR3 runs from the conserved cysteine through the conserved F or W. The order of the fields is J gene, D gene, clone size, V gene, CDR3 DNA, CDR3 protein. D genes are given only for firm matches. Not every row has a clone size; where given, it reads once, few, many or a size class.

TRBJ2-3	NA	few	TRBV7-3	TGTGCCAGCAGCTCAACTGCTTCCAGGGGCCACACAGATACGCAGTATTTT	CASSSTASRGHTDTQYF
TRBJ2-1	TRBD2	few	TRBV12-3/TRBV12-4	TGTGCCAGTCGACTAGCGGGAAACAATGAGCAGTTCTTC	CASRLAGNNEQFF
TRBJ2-7	NA	NA	TRBV9	TGTGCCAGCAGCGTAGGGGGAGGGGGCGCGTACGAGCAGTACTTC	CASSVGGGGAYEQYF
TRBJ1-1	NA	NA	TRBV7-9	TGTGCCAGCAGCCTATTGACAGGTGAGATGAACACTGAAGCTTTCTTT	CASSLLTGEMNTEAFF
TRBJ2-2	NA	NA	TRBV5-1	TGCGCCAGCAGCTCTTCTTGGGAGTACAACACCGGGGAGCTGTTTTTT	CASSSSWEYNTGELFF
TRBJ2-3	TRBD2	many	TRBV4-3	TGCGCCAGCAGCCAAGCCTCCTGGACTAGCGGGAGTTTAGATACGCAGTATTTT	CASSQASWTSGSLDTQYF
TRBJ2-2	NA	NA	TRBV9	TGTGCCAGCAGCGTCCGTAACACCGGGGAGCTGTTTTTT	CASSVRNTGELFF
TRBJ2-7	NA	NA	TRBV3-1	TGTGCCAGCAGCCAAGATCGGGCGGTTAGCTCCTACGAGCAGTACTTC	CASSQDRAVSSYEQYF
TRBJ1-1	NA	few	TRBV10-3	TGTGCCATCAGTGAGAGAGACAAGGGTGAAGCTTTCTTT	CAISERDKGEAFF
TRBJ2-3	NA	NA	TRBV12-5	TGTGCTAGTGCCCTGGGGGGCACAGATACGCAGTATTTT	CASALGGTDTQYF
TRBJ1-1	NA	many	TRBV5-1	TGCGCCAGCACCCCGGCGGGGGGCCTGGGCACTGAAGCTTTCTTT	CASTPAGGLGTEAFF
TRBJ1-6	NA	NA	TRBV10-2	TGCGCCAGCAGTGATGGGGTGATAAGCTCACCCCTCCACTTT	CASSDGVISSPLHF
TRBJ2-7	TRBD1	NA	TRBV20-1	TGCAGTGCTAGAGAAACCCGCTCGACAGGGCTCTCCTACGAGCAGTACTTC	CSARETRSTGLSYEQYF
TRBJ2-1	TRBD1	many	TRBV12-5	TGTGCTAGTGGTCCAGGACAGGAGCCCTACAATGAGCAGTTCTTC	CASGPGQEPYNEQFF
TRBJ2-7	NA	NA	TRBV5-1	TGCGCCAGCAGCGCGCGGGACATTACCTACGAGCAGTACTTC	CASSARDITYEQYF
TRBJ2-3	TRBD1	NA	TRBV27	TGTGCCAGCAGTACAACCCCGGACAGGGGAGCAGATACGCAGTATTTT	CASSTTPDRGADTQYF
TRBJ2-3	TRBD2	few	TRBV10-3	TGTGCATCCTTCCCGGGACTAGCGGGAAGCACAGATACGCAGTATTTT	CASFPGLAGSTDTQYF
TRBJ2-2	TRBD2	few	TRBV5-1	TGCGCCAGCAGACTTTTGACAGGACTAGCGGGAGATCGGACCGGGGAGCTGTTTTTT	CASRLLTGLAGDRTGELFF
TRBJ2-2	NA	few	TRBV12-3/TRBV12-4	TGTGCCAGCAGTCCTTCGGTCTATAGGGAGCTGTTTTTT	CASSPSVYRELFF
TRBJ2-1	NA	NA	TRBV5-4	TGTGCCAGCAGCTTGGGGGAGGGACAGTTAGTATTCAATGAGCAGTTCTTC	CASSLGEGQLVFNEQFF
TRBJ1-1	TRBD1	NA	TRBV3-1	TGTGCCAGCAGCCGATCAGGGGGAACCGGGACTGAAGCTTTCTTT	CASSRSGGTGTEAFF
TRBJ2-3	NA	NA	TRBV7-9	TGTGCCAGCAGCTCCCGCGCCACAGATACGCAGTATTTT	CASSSRATDTQYF
TRBJ2-2	TRBD2	few	TRBV12-3/TRBV12-4	TGTGCCAGCACCGGACTAGCGGGAGACACCGGGGAGCTGTTTTTT	CASTGLAGDTGELFF
TRBJ2-7	TRBD2	few	TRBV11-2	TGTGCCAGCAGCTCCCGCTCGATGGGACTAGCGGGCCCCTACGAGCAGTACTTC	CASSSRSMGLAGPYEQYF
TRBJ2-1	TRBD2	NA	TRBV5-1	TGCGCCAGCAGCCCCGAGGGAGGGTGGAGAAATGAGCAGTTCTTC	CASSPEGGWRNEQFF
TRBJ2-1	TRBD2	NA	TRBV3-1	TGTGCCAGCAGTCCCGGGACTAGAGCCTACAATGAGCAGTTCTTC	CASSPGTRAYNEQFF
TRBJ1-6	TRBD1	few	TRBV5-6	TGTGCCAGCAGCCCGCCAAGACAGGGATTAGGGTATAATTCACCCCTCCACTTT	CASSPPRQGLGYNSPLHF
TRBJ1-5	NA	few	TRBV4-1	TGCGCCAGCAGCCAACTGCCCATCCCGCCGAGTGGGGGCAATCAGCCCCAGCATTTT	CASSQLPIPPSGGNQPQHF
TRBJ1-5	NA	NA	TRBV20-1	TGCAGTGCTACTCCCCAGGGTGGACAGCCCCAGCATTTT	CSATPQGGQPQHF
TRBJ2-1	NA	few	TRBV7-9	TGTGCCAGCAGAAGGACACCCTCAAGCTCCTACAATGAGCAGTTCTTC	CASRRTPSSSYNEQFF
TRBJ2-7	TRBD2	NA	TRBV13	TGTGCCAGCAGCCCCCTAGCGGGAGACGCCGGCGAGCAGTACTTC	CASSPLAGDAGEQYF
TRBJ1-3	NA	few	TRBV6-1	TGTGCCAGCAGTGAATCTAGTGGTGGCACCGGGCCTGGAAACACCATATATTTT	CASSESSGGTGPGNTIYF
TRBJ2-2	NA	NA	TRBV7-2	TGTGCCAGCAGCTTAGTTGGCCTTTCCCGAGGGGAGCTGTTTTTT	CASSLVGLSRGELFF
TRBJ2-7	TRBD2	NA	TRBV15	TGTGCCACCAGCAGAGAACGGCTAGCGGGAGTCTACGAGCAGTACTTC	CATSRERLAGVYEQYF
TRBJ2-7	TRBD2	few	TRBV25-1	TGTGCCAGCAGTGAATTGCCTCGCGGGGGGGAGCAGTACTTC	CASSELPRGGEQYF
TRBJ2-2	TRBD1	few	TRBV7-7	TGTGCTAGCAGCTTGCAAACAGGGGATACCGGGGAGCTGTTTTTT	CASSLQTGDTGELFF
TRBJ2-7	TRBD2	many	TRBV7-8	TGTGCCAGCAGCTTAGTTGAGCGGGAGGGCTCCTACGAGCAGTACTTC	CASSLVEREGSYEQYF
TRBJ2-5	NA	many	TRBV2	TGTGCCAGCAGCCAACAAGAGACCCAGTACTTC	CASSQQETQYF
TRBJ1-2	TRBD1	many	TRBV11-2	TGTGCCAGCAGCCCTACAGGGGGTAACTATGGCTACACCTTC	CASSPTGGNYGYTF
TRBJ2-7	TRBD2	NA	TRBV27	TGTGCCAGCAGTCTAGATGGGACTAGCGGGACTCACGAGCAGTACTTC	CASSLDGTSGTHEQYF
TRBJ1-6	NA	many	TRBV5-1	TGCGCCAGCAGCTTGGCGCGGGACGGAAGGGGGCCCCTCCACTTT	CASSLARDGRGPLHF
TRBJ2-1	TRBD2	NA	TRBV19	TGTGCCAGTAGTTCCTGGACTAGTCGCAATGAGCAGTTCTTC	CASSSWTSRNEQFF
TRBJ2-7	NA	few	TRBV7-2	TGTGCCAGCAGCTTAGCAGGGACGGGGACCTACGAGCAGTACTTC	CASSLAGTGTYEQYF
TRBJ2-3	NA	many	TRBV5-1	TGCGCCAGCAACTTAAGGCAGGGGCAATCAGATACGCAGTATTTT	CASNLRQGQSDTQYF
TRBJ2-3	NA	NA	TRBV4-3	TGCGCCAGCAGCCTCGCGTTAAGGACAGATACGCAGTATTTT	CASSLALRTDTQYF
TRBJ2-1	TRBD2	many	TRBV20-1	TGCAGTGCTAGAGATCTCCAGCGGGAGGCCAATGAGCAGTTCTTC	CSARDLQREANEQFF
TRBJ2-1	NA	many	TRBV7-9	TGTGCCAGCAGCTTAAGTTTAGATGAGCAGTTCTTC	CASSLSLDEQFF
TRBJ2-1	NA	NA	TRBV20-1	TGCAGTGCTAGCGACCAGACTAGAGGGAGCTCCTACAATGAGCAGTTCTTC	CSASDQTRGSSYNEQFF
TRBJ2-1	TRBD2	NA	TRBV7-9	TGTGCCAGCAGCTTAGCCCTAGCGGGAGGGCCGAATGAGCAGTTCTTC	CASSLALAGGPNEQFF
TRBJ1-2	NA	many	TRBV5-1	TGCGCCAGCAGCTGGGCAGGGACCGACGATGGCTACACCTTC	CASSWAGTDDGYTF
TRBJ2-4	TRBD2	few	TRBV7-3	TGTGCCAGCAGCTCGGGGGGGGCAGGAAGGTCCAAAAACATTCAGTACTTC	CASSSGGAGRSKNIQYF
TRBJ2-2	TRBD2	many	TRBV3-1	TGTGCCAGCAGCCAAGACGTCGTAGCGGGAACCGGGGAGCTGTTTTTT	CASSQDVVAGTGELFF
TRBJ1-1	NA	many	TRBV5-1	TGCGCCAGCAGCTTGGTATCCGGGGACACTGAAGCTTTCTTT	CASSLVSGDTEAFF
TRBJ2-2	NA	few	TRBV9	TGTGCCAGCAGCCTTTACAGGGACACCGGGGAGCTGTTTTTT	CASSLYRDTGELFF
TRBJ2-7	TRBD2	many	TRBV5-1	TGCGCCAGCAGCTTGGGGGCTCGGCTAGCGGGAGCGAACGAGCAGTACTTC	CASSLGARLAGANEQYF
TRBJ2-1	TRBD2	NA	TRBV4-2	TGTGCCAGCAGCCAAAAACTAGCGGGAGAGCAGTTCTTC	CASSQKLAGEQFF
TRBJ1-5	NA	NA	TRBV2	TGTGCCAGCAGTTTTATATCGACAGGCTCCAATCAGCCCCAGCATTTT	CASSFISTGSNQPQHF
TRBJ2-7	NA	NA	TRBV7-2	TGTGCCAGCAGCTTAGAGGCAGGGCCGTACTACGAGCAGTACTTC	CASSLEAGPYYEQYF
TRBJ2-7	NA	NA	TRBV6-2/TRBV6-3	TGTGCCAGCAGTACCCACGGGGAGCAGTACTTC	CASSTHGEQYF